A selection of T cell receptor beta chains follows, all from one sample in a study of spatial heterogeneity in lung cancer. Using its own MiXCR run on the 5' RACE reads, TCRdb lists one record per CDR3 protein. The sample records roughly 36,000 distinct CDR3 sequences, roughly 5.2% being singletons. The material sequenced was PBMCs, taken at surgery. The receptor set was obtained from a male donor with early-stage non-small cell lung cancer. Each CDR3 is given with its conserved first and last residue. D genes are given only for firm matches. A row's size may be missing; if present it is once, few, many or a size class.

v_gene: TRBV7-2
d_gene: .
abundance: .
j_gene: TRBJ1-5
CDR3aa: CASSLVKQGGQPQHF
CDR3nt: TGTGCCAGCAGCCTTGTAAAACAGGGAGGTCAGCCCCAGCATTTT

v_gene: TRBV6-4
d_gene: TRBD2
abundance: few
j_gene: TRBJ2-3
CDR3aa: CASSPTSGGTDTQYF
CDR3nt: TGTGCCAGCAGTCCGACTAGCGGGGGCACAGATACGCAGTATTTT

v_gene: TRBV20-1
d_gene: .
abundance: many
j_gene: TRBJ1-1
CDR3aa: CSAEVNTEAFF
CDR3nt: TGCAGTGCTGAAGTTAACACTGAAGCTTTCTTT

v_gene: TRBV10-3
d_gene: TRBD1
abundance: few
j_gene: TRBJ2-5
CDR3aa: CAIGTGTETQYF
CDR3nt: TGTGCCATCGGGACAGGGACGGAGACCCAGTACTTC

v_gene: TRBV6-2/TRBV6-3
d_gene: TRBD1
abundance: many
j_gene: TRBJ2-7
CDR3aa: CASDYRGEQYF
CDR3nt: TGTGCCAGCGACTACAGGGGTGAGCAGTACTTC

v_gene: TRBV20-1
d_gene: TRBD1
abundance: few
j_gene: TRBJ2-3
CDR3aa: CSASGTGEASTDTQYF
CDR3nt: TGCAGTGCTTCCGGGACAGGGGAGGCATCGACAGATACGCAGTATTTT

v_gene: TRBV3-1
d_gene: TRBD1
abundance: many
j_gene: TRBJ2-1
CDR3aa: CASSHPDRGRYNEQFF
CDR3nt: TGTGCCAGCAGCCACCCGGACAGGGGTCGCTACAATGAGCAGTTCTTC

v_gene: TRBV6-5
d_gene: .
abundance: many
j_gene: TRBJ2-3
CDR3aa: CASSDGHPTDTQYF
CDR3nt: TGTGCCAGCAGTGACGGACACCCCACAGATACGCAGTATTTT

v_gene: TRBV5-1
d_gene: .
abundance: many
j_gene: TRBJ2-7
CDR3aa: CASSLEGDEQYF
CDR3nt: TGCGCCAGCAGCTTGGAGGGGGACGAGCAGTACTTC

v_gene: TRBV12-3/TRBV12-4
d_gene: TRBD2
abundance: .
j_gene: TRBJ2-7
CDR3aa: CASSFVPGGAKEQYF
CDR3nt: TGTGCCAGCAGTTTTGTCCCCGGGGGGGCGAAGGAGCAGTACTTC

v_gene: TRBV9
d_gene: TRBD2
abundance: many
j_gene: TRBJ2-1
CDR3aa: CASSGERGVSVRSSYNEQFF
CDR3nt: TGTGCCAGCAGCGGGGAGCGGGGCGTGAGTGTAAGGAGCTCCTACAATGAGCAGTTCTTC

v_gene: TRBV20-1
d_gene: .
abundance: many
j_gene: TRBJ1-1
CDR3aa: CSARAGPGTEAFF
CDR3nt: TGCAGTGCTAGAGCGGGACCCGGCACTGAAGCTTTCTTT

v_gene: TRBV7-2
d_gene: TRBD2
abundance: many
j_gene: TRBJ2-3
CDR3aa: CASSLGAGGLTDTQYF
CDR3nt: TGTGCCAGCAGCTTAGGAGCGGGGGGGCTCACAGATACGCAGTATTTT

v_gene: TRBV18
d_gene: .
abundance: .
j_gene: TRBJ1-1
CDR3aa: CASSLGSNTEAFF
CDR3nt: TGTGCCAGCTCCCTGGGTTCGAACACTGAAGCTTTCTTT

v_gene: TRBV20-1
d_gene: .
abundance: medium-sized
j_gene: TRBJ2-3
CDR3aa: CSARRRGYTDTQYF
CDR3nt: TGCAGTGCTAGACGCCGGGGCTACACAGATACGCAGTATTTT

v_gene: TRBV5-1
d_gene: TRBD2
abundance: many
j_gene: TRBJ2-3
CDR3aa: CASRLAGDHTDTQYF
CDR3nt: TGCGCCAGCCGCCTAGCGGGGGACCACACAGATACGCAGTATTTT

v_gene: TRBV3-1
d_gene: .
abundance: many
j_gene: TRBJ2-7
CDR3aa: CASSQIAGSYEQYF
CDR3nt: TGTGCCAGCAGCCAGATAGCAGGTTCCTACGAGCAGTACTTC

v_gene: TRBV27
d_gene: TRBD2
abundance: few
j_gene: TRBJ2-5
CDR3aa: CASSLWGSGGGRETQYF
CDR3nt: TGTGCCAGCAGTTTATGGGGTAGCGGGGGGGGTAGAGAGACCCAGTACTTC

v_gene: TRBV7-9
d_gene: .
abundance: many
j_gene: TRBJ1-5
CDR3aa: CASSLGTRTYNQPQHF
CDR3nt: TGTGCCAGCAGCTTAGGGACCCGGACCTACAATCAGCCCCAGCATTTT

v_gene: TRBV10-3
d_gene: .
abundance: few
j_gene: TRBJ1-1
CDR3aa: CAISEVRGHLNTEAFF
CDR3nt: TGTGCCATCAGCGAAGTTAGAGGCCATTTGAACACTGAAGCTTTCTTT

v_gene: TRBV9
d_gene: .
abundance: .
j_gene: TRBJ2-7
CDR3aa: CASSVVGSSYEQYF
CDR3nt: TGTGCCAGCAGCGTAGTGGGTAGCTCCTACGAGCAGTACTTC

v_gene: TRBV12-3/TRBV12-4
d_gene: .
abundance: .
j_gene: TRBJ1-3
CDR3aa: CASTSSGNTIYF
CDR3nt: TGTGCCAGCACCTCCTCTGGAAACACCATATATTTT

v_gene: TRBV20-1
d_gene: TRBD2
abundance: many
j_gene: TRBJ2-7
CDR3aa: CSARATSGGSYEQYF
CDR3nt: TGCAGTGCTAGAGCCACTAGCGGGGGGTCCTACGAGCAGTACTTC

v_gene: TRBV6-2/TRBV6-3
d_gene: TRBD1
abundance: many
j_gene: TRBJ1-5
CDR3aa: CASSPGTGGSQPQHF
CDR3nt: TGTGCCAGCAGCCCCGGGACAGGGGGATCCCAGCCCCAGCATTTT

v_gene: TRBV20-1
d_gene: TRBD2
abundance: many
j_gene: TRBJ2-3
CDR3aa: CSAAPPSGGYQDTQYF
CDR3nt: TGCAGTGCCGCTCCCCCTAGCGGGGGGTATCAAGATACGCAGTATTTT

v_gene: TRBV12-3/TRBV12-4
d_gene: TRBD1
abundance: many
j_gene: TRBJ1-5
CDR3aa: CASSFGTGGLGQPQHF
CDR3nt: TGTGCCAGCAGTTTTGGGACAGGGGGCCTCGGGCAGCCCCAGCATTTT

v_gene: TRBV12-3/TRBV12-4
d_gene: .
abundance: once
j_gene: TRBJ2-7
CDR3aa: CASSNLGDRYEQYF
CDR3nt: TGTGCCAGCAGTAACTTGGGCGACCGCTACGAGCAGTACTTC

v_gene: TRBV2
d_gene: .
abundance: many
j_gene: TRBJ1-1
CDR3aa: CASRGPLQGAFF
CDR3nt: TGTGCCAGCAGGGGACCTCTTCAGGGAGCTTTCTTT

v_gene: TRBV7-2
d_gene: .
abundance: many
j_gene: TRBJ2-3
CDR3aa: CASSLDPAMDTQYF
CDR3nt: TGTGCCAGCAGCTTAGACCCCGCAATGGATACGCAGTATTTT

v_gene: TRBV10-3
d_gene: TRBD2
abundance: many
j_gene: TRBJ2-7
CDR3aa: CAISGGAYEQYF
CDR3nt: TGTGCCATCTCCGGGGGGGCCTACGAGCAGTACTTC

v_gene: TRBV29-1
d_gene: .
abundance: many
j_gene: TRBJ2-1
CDR3aa: CSVEDGREQFF
CDR3nt: TGCAGCGTTGAAGATGGGAGGGAGCAGTTCTTC

v_gene: TRBV3-1
d_gene: TRBD1
abundance: many
j_gene: TRBJ1-6
CDR3aa: CASSQETGVYSSPLHF
CDR3nt: TGTGCCAGCAGCCAAGAAACAGGGGTTTATAGTTCACCCCTCCACTTT

v_gene: TRBV3-1
d_gene: .
abundance: many
j_gene: TRBJ1-2
CDR3aa: CASSQDWQGSGYTF
CDR3nt: TGTGCCAGCAGCCAAGATTGGCAGGGAAGTGGCTACACCTTC

v_gene: TRBV30
d_gene: .
abundance: few
j_gene: TRBJ2-1
CDR3aa: CAWKPGIRRNEQFF
CDR3nt: TGTGCCTGGAAGCCAGGGATAAGGAGGAATGAGCAGTTCTTC

v_gene: TRBV24-1
d_gene: TRBD2
abundance: .
j_gene: TRBJ2-3
CDR3aa: CATSDLAGGPRDTQYF
CDR3nt: TGTGCCACCAGTGATTTGGCGGGGGGGCCTAGGGATACGCAGTATTTT

v_gene: TRBV6-2/TRBV6-3
d_gene: TRBD2
abundance: few
j_gene: TRBJ2-7
CDR3aa: CASSYSKPSGGYEQYF
CDR3nt: TGTGCCAGCAGTTACTCGAAACCTAGCGGGGGGTACGAGCAGTACTTC

v_gene: TRBV11-2
d_gene: TRBD1
abundance: many
j_gene: TRBJ1-1
CDR3aa: CASSSSGTGYRAFF
CDR3nt: TGTGCCAGCAGCTCCTCCGGGACAGGGTATCGAGCTTTCTTT

v_gene: TRBV11-2
d_gene: TRBD1
abundance: many
j_gene: TRBJ1-4
CDR3aa: CASSSRIRQGSNEKLFF
CDR3nt: TGTGCCAGCAGCTCGCGAATCCGACAGGGCTCAAATGAAAAACTGTTTTTT

v_gene: TRBV20-1
d_gene: TRBD1
abundance: few
j_gene: TRBJ1-3
CDR3aa: CSASYRTGRDTIYF
CDR3nt: TGCAGTGCTAGCTATCGGACAGGACGGGACACCATATATTTT

v_gene: TRBV5-4
d_gene: .
abundance: .
j_gene: TRBJ2-2
CDR3aa: CASSPSDGELFF
CDR3nt: TGTGCCAGCAGCCCGTCGGACGGGGAGCTGTTTTTT

v_gene: TRBV28
d_gene: TRBD1
abundance: .
j_gene: TRBJ2-3
CDR3aa: CASSSPGQGVPDTQYF
CDR3nt: TGTGCCAGCAGTTCACCGGGACAGGGCGTCCCAGATACGCAGTATTTT

v_gene: TRBV7-3
d_gene: TRBD1
abundance: many
j_gene: TRBJ1-5
CDR3aa: CASSWGGTEGDQPQHF
CDR3nt: TGTGCCAGCAGTTGGGGGGGGACAGAGGGGGATCAGCCCCAGCATTTT

v_gene: TRBV3-1
d_gene: TRBD1
abundance: medium-sized
j_gene: TRBJ1-5
CDR3aa: CASSQGGQGGQPQHF
CDR3nt: TGTGCCAGCAGCCAAGGGGGACAGGGTGGTCAGCCCCAGCATTTT

v_gene: TRBV10-3
d_gene: .
abundance: many
j_gene: TRBJ1-2
CDR3aa: CAIRNGTSNYGYTF
CDR3nt: TGTGCCATCAGGAATGGGACTTCGAACTATGGCTACACCTTC

v_gene: TRBV20-1
d_gene: TRBD2
abundance: few
j_gene: TRBJ2-3
CDR3aa: CSARGASGDTDTQYF
CDR3nt: TGCAGTGCTAGAGGGGCTAGCGGGGACACAGATACGCAGTATTTT

v_gene: TRBV20-1
d_gene: .
abundance: many
j_gene: TRBJ1-2
CDR3aa: CSAREQTNYGYTF
CDR3nt: TGCAGTGCTAGAGAACAGACGAACTATGGCTACACCTTC

v_gene: TRBV7-9
d_gene: .
abundance: many
j_gene: TRBJ1-5
CDR3aa: CASSFGSGQPQHF
CDR3nt: TGTGCCAGCAGCTTTGGAAGTGGTCAGCCCCAGCATTTT

v_gene: TRBV9
d_gene: TRBD1
abundance: .
j_gene: TRBJ2-3
CDR3aa: CASSSGQITDTQYF
CDR3nt: TGTGCCAGCAGCTCGGGACAGATCACAGATACGCAGTATTTT

v_gene: TRBV7-2
d_gene: .
abundance: many
j_gene: TRBJ2-2
CDR3aa: CASSPQGNTGELFF
CDR3nt: TGTGCCAGCAGTCCCCAGGGGAACACCGGGGAGCTGTTTTTT

v_gene: TRBV11-2
d_gene: .
abundance: many
j_gene: TRBJ1-1
CDR3aa: CASTPGQVETEAFF
CDR3nt: TGTGCCAGCACCCCTGGGCAGGTGGAAACTGAAGCTTTCTTT

v_gene: TRBV7-2
d_gene: TRBD2
abundance: many
j_gene: TRBJ2-3
CDR3aa: CASSPRGLAGGNPSDTQYF
CDR3nt: TGTGCCAGCAGCCCACGGGGCCTAGCGGGGGGGAACCCCTCAGATACGCAGTATTTT

v_gene: TRBV12-3/TRBV12-4
d_gene: .
abundance: many
j_gene: TRBJ2-1
CDR3aa: CASSFRLLEGNEQFF
CDR3nt: TGTGCCAGCAGTTTCCGGCTTCTGGAGGGTAATGAGCAGTTCTTC

v_gene: TRBV7-9
d_gene: .
abundance: medium-sized
j_gene: TRBJ2-4
CDR3aa: CASSFFDKPWVKNIQYF
CDR3nt: TGTGCCAGCAGCTTTTTCGACAAGCCGTGGGTCAAAAACATTCAGTACTTC

v_gene: TRBV6-2/TRBV6-3
d_gene: .
abundance: .
j_gene: TRBJ2-6
CDR3aa: CASSVTGSGANVLTF
CDR3nt: TGTGCCAGCAGTGTCACAGGGTCTGGGGCCAACGTCCTGACTTTC

v_gene: TRBV11-3
d_gene: TRBD2
abundance: .
j_gene: TRBJ2-3
CDR3aa: CASSLGTSGGAFETDTQYF
CDR3nt: TGTGCCAGCAGCCTCGGGACTAGCGGGGGGGCATTCGAAACAGATACGCAGTATTTT

v_gene: TRBV10-3
d_gene: TRBD1
abundance: many
j_gene: TRBJ1-2
CDR3aa: CAISEGQGNYGYTF
CDR3nt: TGTGCCATCAGTGAGGGACAGGGGAACTATGGCTACACCTTC

v_gene: TRBV30
d_gene: TRBD1
abundance: many
j_gene: TRBJ1-2
CDR3aa: CAWNRQTGVYGYTF
CDR3nt: TGTGCCTGGAATCGCCAGACAGGGGTCTATGGCTACACCTTC

v_gene: TRBV5-1
d_gene: .
abundance: .
j_gene: TRBJ1-3
CDR3aa: CASSLGGFSGNTIYF
CDR3nt: TGCGCCAGCAGCTTGGGGGGCTTCTCTGGAAACACCATATATTTT

v_gene: TRBV18
d_gene: .
abundance: many
j_gene: TRBJ1-5
CDR3aa: CASSPSFQRNQPQHF
CDR3nt: TGTGCCAGCTCACCCTCCTTTCAGCGAAATCAGCCCCAGCATTTT

v_gene: TRBV5-1
d_gene: TRBD1
abundance: many
j_gene: TRBJ2-7
CDR3aa: CASSPDGQGSYEQYF
CDR3nt: TGCGCCAGCAGCCCAGACGGACAGGGTTCCTACGAGCAGTACTTC